This is a list of T cell receptor beta chains from one sample in a study of cytomegalovirus exposure and HLA in healthy donors. Data came from immunoSEQ multiplex PCR; TCRdb stores just in-frame clones and leaves some out. The profile shows roughly 120,000 clones, under 80% of them singletons. Specimen: PBMCs. The source of these receptors is a woman in her thirties or forties in good health and CMV-seropositive. CDR3s include the opening cysteine and the closing phenylalanine or tryptophan. A D gene is named only where the DNA matches it firmly. A clone size is listed for some rows: how often the clone was seen (once, few, many), or a class if it is expanded.

cdr3_nt: TGTGCTAGTGGTTCTGGATGGGGACAGACATACGAGCAGTACTTC
cdr3_aa: CASGSGWGQTYEQYF
d_call: TRBD1
v_call: TRBV12-5
j_call: TRBJ2-7
clone_size: .

cdr3_nt: TGTTCCAGCAGCTCCTACAGACAGGAGGATGGCTACACCTTC
cdr3_aa: CSSSSYRQEDGYTF
d_call: .
v_call: TRBV7-9
j_call: TRBJ1-2
clone_size: once

cdr3_nt: TGTGCCAGCAGCTTAATCGGGGGGCAGAATGAGCAGTTCTTC
cdr3_aa: CASSLIGGQNEQFF
d_call: .
v_call: TRBV7-3
j_call: TRBJ2-1
clone_size: .

cdr3_nt: TGTGCTAGTGGTAGGGGACTAGCTTACAATGAGCAGTTCTTC
cdr3_aa: CASGRGLAYNEQFF
d_call: TRBD2
v_call: TRBV12-5
j_call: TRBJ2-1
clone_size: .

cdr3_nt: TGTGCCAGCAGTTTATTGGGGAGGTCGGAGCCCCAGCATTTT
cdr3_aa: CASSLLGRSEPQHF
d_call: .
v_call: TRBV28
j_call: TRBJ1-5
clone_size: .

cdr3_nt: TGTGCCTGGAACCCCACAGGGTACTTGAACACTGAAGCTTTCTTT
cdr3_aa: CAWNPTGYLNTEAFF
d_call: .
v_call: TRBV30
j_call: TRBJ1-1
clone_size: .

cdr3_nt: TGTGCCAGCAGTTACGGGGGGAGCCGGGAAGCTTTCTTT
cdr3_aa: CASSYGGSREAFF
d_call: .
v_call: TRBV6-6
j_call: TRBJ1-1
clone_size: .

cdr3_nt: TGTGCCAGCAGGGGGACTACCCACGAGCAGTACTTC
cdr3_aa: CASRGTTHEQYF
d_call: TRBD2
v_call: TRBV7-9
j_call: TRBJ2-7
clone_size: .

cdr3_nt: TGCGCCAGCAGCAAACTAGCTGAAGCTTACGAGCAGTACTTC
cdr3_aa: CASSKLAEAYEQYF
d_call: .
v_call: TRBV5-1
j_call: TRBJ2-7
clone_size: .

cdr3_nt: TGTGCCAGCAGCTTACAGGGCTACGAGCAGTACTTC
cdr3_aa: CASSLQGYEQYF
d_call: .
v_call: TRBV7-9
j_call: TRBJ2-7
clone_size: .

cdr3_nt: TGCGCCAGCAGCCAACAGAGGGTCGGGACAGGGGAACACCCTCCCCTCGGAAAGCAGTACTTC
cdr3_aa: CASSQQRVGTGEHPPLGKQYF
d_call: TRBD1
v_call: TRBV4-1
j_call: TRBJ2-7
clone_size: few

cdr3_nt: TGTGCCAGCAGTTTATACCAGGGGGCGACAGATACGCAGTATTTT
cdr3_aa: CASSLYQGATDTQYF
d_call: TRBD1
v_call: TRBV27
j_call: TRBJ2-3
clone_size: .

cdr3_nt: TGTGCCAGCAGTTTATTAGGGGGAATTTTAGACCCTAGCACAGATACGCAGTATTTT
cdr3_aa: CASSLLGGILDPSTDTQYF
d_call: .
v_call: TRBV27
j_call: TRBJ2-3
clone_size: once

cdr3_nt: TGCGCCAGCAGCTTTGGACAGGGGGCGAACACCATATATTTT
cdr3_aa: CASSFGQGANTIYF
d_call: TRBD1
v_call: TRBV5-1
j_call: TRBJ1-3
clone_size: .

cdr3_nt: TGTGCCAGCAGCTCCCCTAGCGGGAGACAAACCGGGGAGCTGTTTTTT
cdr3_aa: CASSSPSGRQTGELFF
d_call: TRBD2
v_call: TRBV7-3
j_call: TRBJ2-2
clone_size: .

cdr3_nt: TGTGCCAGCTCACCACGGGAGATGGATGGCTACACCTTC
cdr3_aa: CASSPREMDGYTF
d_call: .
v_call: TRBV18
j_call: TRBJ1-2
clone_size: once

cdr3_nt: TGTGCCAGCAGCTTGGCGGGTGAGCAGTTCTTC
cdr3_aa: CASSLAGEQFF
d_call: .
v_call: TRBV7-9
j_call: TRBJ2-1
clone_size: few

cdr3_nt: TGTGCCAGCAGCTTAGATCTAAGTGAGCAGTTCTTC
cdr3_aa: CASSLDLSEQFF
d_call: .
v_call: TRBV11-2
j_call: TRBJ2-1
clone_size: .

cdr3_nt: TGCGCCAGCAGCTTGGGACAGAGCTATAATTCACCCCTCCACTTT
cdr3_aa: CASSLGQSYNSPLHF
d_call: .
v_call: TRBV5-1
j_call: TRBJ1-6
clone_size: .

cdr3_nt: TGTGCCAGCAGTGAGGGGACAGGGTTCCGCGAGCAGTACTTC
cdr3_aa: CASSEGTGFREQYF
d_call: TRBD1
v_call: TRBV6-1
j_call: TRBJ2-7
clone_size: once

cdr3_nt: TGTGCCAGCAGCCCAGGGGCCCTAGGCGATGGCTACACCTTC
cdr3_aa: CASSPGALGDGYTF
d_call: .
v_call: TRBV7-8
j_call: TRBJ1-2
clone_size: .

cdr3_nt: TGTGCCAGCAGCCGGAACCTCGGGGGGCGAAGCGGGGAGCTGTTTTTT
cdr3_aa: CASSRNLGGRSGELFF
d_call: .
v_call: TRBV7-8
j_call: TRBJ2-2
clone_size: .

cdr3_nt: TGTGCAGGAGGGAGACAGGGGTTCGCAACTAATAAAAAACTGTTTTTT
cdr3_aa: CAGGRQGFATNKKLFF
d_call: TRBD1
v_call: TRBV30
j_call: TRBJ1-4
clone_size: once

cdr3_nt: TGCAGTTACTGGGGGGGGAGCACAGATACGCAGTATTTT
cdr3_aa: CSYWGGSTDTQYF
d_call: TRBD2
v_call: TRBV29-1
j_call: TRBJ2-3
clone_size: .

cdr3_nt: TGTGCCAGCAGCGAAAATGGACTAGCGGGAGAGACCCAGTACTTC
cdr3_aa: CASSENGLAGETQYF
d_call: TRBD2
v_call: TRBV7-3
j_call: TRBJ2-5
clone_size: .

cdr3_nt: TGTGCCAGCAGAGCCTACCGGGACATCTACGAGCAGTACTTC
cdr3_aa: CASRAYRDIYEQYF
d_call: .
v_call: TRBV6-6
j_call: TRBJ2-7
clone_size: once

cdr3_nt: TGTGCCAGCAGCTTAGGGTCTAGCGGGCAAGAGACCCAGTACTTC
cdr3_aa: CASSLGSSGQETQYF
d_call: TRBD2
v_call: TRBV11-3
j_call: TRBJ2-5
clone_size: .

cdr3_nt: TGTGCCAGCAGCTTGCTAGCTGAAGCTTTCTTT
cdr3_aa: CASSLLAEAFF
d_call: .
v_call: TRBV11-3
j_call: TRBJ1-1
clone_size: .

cdr3_nt: TGCAGCGTTGAAGCAGGGGCAGCTTTTGGCACTGGCTACACCTTC
cdr3_aa: CSVEAGAAFGTGYTF
d_call: .
v_call: TRBV29-1
j_call: TRBJ1-2
clone_size: .

cdr3_nt: TGTGCCAGCAGCTTGGGGGGGATAAACTATGGCTACACCTTC
cdr3_aa: CASSLGGINYGYTF
d_call: .
v_call: TRBV7-9
j_call: TRBJ1-2
clone_size: few

cdr3_nt: TGTGCCAGCAGCTTCGAACCTAGCCGAAAAGGTGGAGAGACCCAGTACTTC
cdr3_aa: CASSFEPSRKGGETQYF
d_call: .
v_call: TRBV7-3
j_call: TRBJ2-5
clone_size: .

cdr3_nt: TGCGCCAGCAGCTTGGCCGGACTAGCGGGGGGAGGCGAGCAGTACTTC
cdr3_aa: CASSLAGLAGGGEQYF
d_call: TRBD2
v_call: TRBV5-1
j_call: TRBJ2-7
clone_size: .

cdr3_nt: TGTGCCAGCAGCCGAGGGGACTCGACAGAGACCCAGTACTTC
cdr3_aa: CASSRGDSTETQYF
d_call: .
v_call: TRBV7-3
j_call: TRBJ2-5
clone_size: .

cdr3_nt: TGTGCCAGCAGCGGGACTAGGGGAGAGACCCAGTACTTC
cdr3_aa: CASSGTRGETQYF
d_call: TRBD2
v_call: TRBV2
j_call: TRBJ2-5
clone_size: .

cdr3_nt: TGTGCCAGCAGCTTAGGAGGCTCCTCGAATTACGAGCAGTACTTC
cdr3_aa: CASSLGGSSNYEQYF
d_call: .
v_call: TRBV7-2
j_call: TRBJ2-7
clone_size: .

cdr3_nt: TGTGCCTCCCAAGCGGGGGGGTATACAGATACGCAGTATTTT
cdr3_aa: CASQAGGYTDTQYF
d_call: TRBD2
v_call: TRBV27
j_call: TRBJ2-3
clone_size: .

cdr3_nt: TGTGCCAGCAGCTCGGACAGCTCCTATAATTCACCCCTCCACTTT
cdr3_aa: CASSSDSSYNSPLHF
d_call: .
v_call: TRBV5-5
j_call: TRBJ1-6
clone_size: once

cdr3_nt: TGTGCCAGCAGCTCTCGACCAGATCTGGGCCTGGCGGCTTTCTTT
cdr3_aa: CASSSRPDLGLAAFF
d_call: .
v_call: TRBV5-6
j_call: TRBJ1-1
clone_size: .

cdr3_nt: TGTGCCGCGAAAGGGAGGGTATCCCCTAACTATGGCTACACCTTC
cdr3_aa: CAAKGRVSPNYGYTF
d_call: .
v_call: TRBV2
j_call: TRBJ1-2
clone_size: .

cdr3_nt: TGTGCCAGCAGCTTAGCGGGGGGTGGGTCATTCCGCACCTACGAGCAGTACTTC
cdr3_aa: CASSLAGGGSFRTYEQYF
d_call: .
v_call: TRBV7-2
j_call: TRBJ2-7
clone_size: .

cdr3_nt: TGTGCCAGCAGCTCTAGCGGGAGCCTCAATGAGCAGTTCTTC
cdr3_aa: CASSSSGSLNEQFF
d_call: TRBD2
v_call: TRBV9
j_call: TRBJ2-1
clone_size: once

cdr3_nt: TGTGCCAGCAGCAAAGCAGTCAGGGCCGGTCGCTCCTATAATTCACCCCTCCACTTT
cdr3_aa: CASSKAVRAGRSYNSPLHF
d_call: .
v_call: TRBV21-1
j_call: TRBJ1-6
clone_size: .

cdr3_nt: TGTGCCAGCAGTTTGGGGGCACCCACCTACTTGGAGGGGGCCAACGTCCTGACTTTC
cdr3_aa: CASSLGAPTYLEGANVLTF
d_call: .
v_call: TRBV28
j_call: TRBJ2-6
clone_size: .

cdr3_nt: TGTGCCAGCAGCCCGACGGGACTAGCGGGAGATACGCAGTATTTT
cdr3_aa: CASSPTGLAGDTQYF
d_call: TRBD2
v_call: TRBV9
j_call: TRBJ2-3
clone_size: once

cdr3_nt: TGTGCCAGCACCTCAAGGACAGGGAGTAACTATGGCTACACCTTC
cdr3_aa: CASTSRTGSNYGYTF
d_call: TRBD1
v_call: TRBV27
j_call: TRBJ1-2
clone_size: .

cdr3_nt: TGTGCCAGCAGCTTAAGCCTGGGCGGGAAGAGCTCCTACGAGCAGTACTTC
cdr3_aa: CASSLSLGGKSSYEQYF
d_call: .
v_call: TRBV7-3
j_call: TRBJ2-7
clone_size: .

cdr3_nt: TGTGCCAGCAGCCAGACAGGGAATAGTGAAAAACTGTTTTTT
cdr3_aa: CASSQTGNSEKLFF
d_call: TRBD1
v_call: TRBV7-2
j_call: TRBJ1-4
clone_size: .

cdr3_nt: TGTGCCAGCTCACCACCGTCTAGCGATTCAGATACGCAGTATTTT
cdr3_aa: CASSPPSSDSDTQYF
d_call: .
v_call: TRBV18
j_call: TRBJ2-3
clone_size: .

cdr3_nt: TGTGCCGGCAGCTCAGTCAGAGAGACCCAGTACTTC
cdr3_aa: CAGSSVRETQYF
d_call: .
v_call: TRBV7-8
j_call: TRBJ2-5
clone_size: .

cdr3_nt: TGCGCCAGCAGCCAAGAGGTGGGATTGCGGATAGCGAGGCCTGGGGCCAACGTCCTGACTTTC
cdr3_aa: CASSQEVGLRIARPGANVLTF
d_call: .
v_call: TRBV4-3
j_call: TRBJ2-6
clone_size: many

cdr3_nt: TGCGCCAGCAGCTTGGCCGGACAGACGAACACTGAAGCTTTCTTT
cdr3_aa: CASSLAGQTNTEAFF
d_call: .
v_call: TRBV5-1
j_call: TRBJ1-1
clone_size: .

cdr3_nt: TGTGCTAGTGGTTTGGGCAGGGCAGGGTACGAGCAGTACTTC
cdr3_aa: CASGLGRAGYEQYF
d_call: .
v_call: TRBV12-5
j_call: TRBJ2-7
clone_size: .

cdr3_nt: TGCGCCAGCAGCTGGACAGGGCTAGACACTGAAGCTTTCTTT
cdr3_aa: CASSWTGLDTEAFF
d_call: TRBD1
v_call: TRBV5-1
j_call: TRBJ1-1
clone_size: .